This T cell receptor (beta chain) is drawn from a study of identical twins listed by TCRdb under 2016. With regard to the full study: TCR alpha and beta repertoires from monozygotic twins, unrelated adults of various ages and cord blood were deep-sequenced to test whether fetal clonotypes persist. To rule out contamination, replicate twin experiments were performed at different times with different library preparation protocols.

Note on this clonotype: The clone's antigen remains unknown. Base quality data are lacking; no much larger clone is found one base away.

Libraries came from 5' RACE. Data came from an Illumina HiSeq 2000. Template switching introduced a universal primer binding site; the final cDNA contained a unique molecular identifier, enabling accurate counting of TCR cDNA molecules. Specific primers in the conserved constant-segment region were used to synthesize first-strand cDNA for the TCR alpha and beta chains. To control for contamination, each cDNA library was double barcoded with a SMART-Mk sample barcode plus Illumina barcodes. TruSeq adapter sequences and Illumina sample barcodes were added in two successive PCR steps. The Illumina HiSeq platform was used with custom primers to sequence TCR alpha and beta cDNA libraries. The authors' pipeline ran thus. MiGEC was used to process raw reads and extract unique molecular identifiers, and MiXCR was used to find CDR3 positions. For each individual, recombination models were inferred using an EM algorithm with the repgenHMM and IGoR tools. Shared clonotype analysis was performed with the tcR package in R, normalizing sharing by the product of cloneset sizes. To study raw recombination free of thymic and clonal selection effects, out-of-frame nonproductive sequences were analyzed. TCRdb itself trimmed the public reads at Q25 with fastp, ran MiXCR and retained productive beta chains. Each entry is one CDR3 protein sequence, shown with its most common DNA and genes. The V and J calls follow TCRdb's processing rather than the paper's. Across this sample there are about 920,000 distinct CDR3 sequences, with around an eighth seen only once. The ten largest account for roughly 1.5% of the sample.

Every donor was a healthy Caucasian. The twin cohort comprised three pairs of female monozygotic twins, all aged roughly 18 to 30 years. The RNA used for TCR libraries was isolated from peripheral blood mononuclear cells. The CDR3 has 15 amino acids, counting the end cysteine and phenylalanine. The retained sequence is limited to the CDR3, 45 bases, with the frame set at the first base. From the germline V gene, CDR1 is MGHDK and CDR2 is SYGVNS. V drops 8 bases and J drops 1 base, leaving 16 bases in between. What the research found in general, with its limitations: In beta out-of-frame sequences, excess twin sharing was weaker, because having fewer shared sequences lowered the signal-to-noise ratio. Out-of-frame TCR alpha sequences shared between twins showed an excess of low generation-probability sequences compared with coincidental sharing between unrelated individuals. In monozygotic twins, recombination models systematically underestimated out-of-frame TCR alpha sharing, but the models matched the sharing seen between unrelated individuals. Invariant T cells such as MAIT and iNKT could partly confound zero-insertion analyses, though diverse VJ usage argued against this for most clonotypes. Abundant cord blood beta clonotypes carried fewer insertions; young adult naive repertoires showed a weaker similar trend, while memory repertoires showed none. Because the same donors could not be followed over many years, the conclusions depended on cross-sectional statistical analysis.

These data are also associated with another study on yellow fever vaccine responses in identical twins. From that second study: The authors reported that the T cell response to vaccination in identical twins appeared partly convergent and partly personalized. In the study, vaccine-responding T cell clones were precisely tracked in identical twins.

The V and J genes are TRBV25-1 and TRBJ2-3, with the D gene uncertain. The TCR sequence derives from a woman aged 18-30 years in good health. The sequenced sample was PBMCs. The CDR3 here reads CASRPIDAGTDTQYF. The DNA sequence follows: TGTGCCAGCCGACCCATCGATGCCGGCACAGATACGCAGTATTTT.